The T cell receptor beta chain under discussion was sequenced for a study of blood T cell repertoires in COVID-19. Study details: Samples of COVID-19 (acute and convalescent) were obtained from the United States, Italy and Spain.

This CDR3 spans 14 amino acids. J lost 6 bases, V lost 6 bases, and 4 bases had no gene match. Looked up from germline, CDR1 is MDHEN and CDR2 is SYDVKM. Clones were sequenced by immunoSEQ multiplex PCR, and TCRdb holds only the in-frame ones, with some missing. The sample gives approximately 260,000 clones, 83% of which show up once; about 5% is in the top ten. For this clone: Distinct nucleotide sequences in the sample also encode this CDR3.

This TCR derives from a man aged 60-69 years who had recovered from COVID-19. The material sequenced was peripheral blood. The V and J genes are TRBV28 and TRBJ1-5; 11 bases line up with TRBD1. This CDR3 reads CASRPGQGGQPQHF. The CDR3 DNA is TGTGCCAGCAGGCCGGGACAGGGGGGTCAGCCCCAGCATTTT.